The 8 T cell receptor beta chains presented below share a single source sample, sequenced in a study of T cells after yellow fever vaccination (dated by TCRdb to between 2019 and 2020). Library preparation used 5' RACE. Instrument on record: Illumina NovaSeq 6000. Clones were called with MiXCR by TCRdb after fastp trimmed the public reads at Q25, and only in-frame beta chains were retained. Rows matching on CDR3 protein sequence are summarized as one entry with the most common DNA and genes. In all, the sample holds about 320,000 distinct CDR3 sequences, and around an eighth of those were seen once. In total, the top ten clones hold 2.5% to 4% of the sample. This specimen's treatment or condition label, interpreted: live attenuated yellow fever vaccine strain. This material consisted of CD4+ T cells sorted from PBMCs, taken 15 days after the yellow fever booster vaccination. The receptors originated from a man aged 18 to 30 who received the YFV17D yellow fever vaccine.

In its sample, this clonotype was seen many times. The chain couples TRBV6-5 to TRBJ2-3; 9 nucleotides align to TRBD2. CDR3 length: 14 residues. The V gene end was trimmed by 6 bases and the J gene end by 6 bases; junction bases not matched to a gene: 7. Germline V gene sequence: CDR1 MNHEY, CDR2 SVGAGI. The CDR3: CASRGSGGADTQYF. CDR3 sequence (DNA): TGTGCCAGCAGAGGTAGCGGGGGAGCGGATACGCAGTATTTT.

The rearrangement joins TRBV6-5 to TRBJ2-7; 7 nucleotides line up with TRBD1. Germline lookup yields CDR1 MNHEY and CDR2 SVGAGI. The length of the CDR3 is 14 residues. In DNA, the CDR3 is TGTGCCAGCAGTAACTCAGGGGGCTCCTACGAGCAGTACGTC. Protein: CASSNSGGSYEQYV.

The chain couples TRBV20-1 to TRBJ2-3, with a tentative D call TRBD1 (5 bases). V was clipped by 0 bases and J by 5 bases, with 9 bases between them. The CDR3 is 13 residues long. The germline CDR1 and CDR2 sequences are DFQATT and SNEGSKA (reference sequence). CDR3 coding DNA: TGCAGTGCTAGAGAAGGGGTTTTAGATACGCAGTATTTT. Its protein product is CSAREGVLDTQYF.

This clonotype was observed a handful of times. The chain uses TRBV24-1 and TRBJ2-1, with D perhaps TRBD1 (6 bases). Germline CDR1 and CDR2: KGHDR and SFDVKD. There are 16 residues in the CDR3. The V end lost 2 bases, the J end lost 0 bases, and 10 bases lay between the germline ends. Here the CDR3 reads CATSDSGDSSYNEQFF. CDR3 nucleotide sequence: TGTGCCACCAGTGATTCAGGGGATAGCTCCTACAATGAGCAGTTCTTC.

V gene TRBV4-1 combines with J gene TRBJ2-3; the D gene is possibly TRBD2 (5 bases). Germline V gene lookup returns CDR1 MGHRA and CDR2 YSYEKL. The CDR3 loop spans 16 amino acids. V was shortened by 0 bases and J by 3 bases, with 13 bases between the two germline ends. CDR3 sequence (DNA): TGCGCCAGCAGCCAAGATCTTCCCCGGGATACAGATACGCAGTATTTT. This translates into CASSQDLPRDTDTQYF.

At least ten counts were recorded for this clonotype. The chain employs TRBV7-9 and TRBJ2-1; D remains unclear. CDR1 and CDR2 from the germline V gene are SEHNR and FQNEAQ (reference sequence). CDR3 length: 15 amino acids. The V gene lost 5 bases and the J gene lost 4 bases, with 15 bases spanning the gap. Here the CDR3 reads CASSPFPSQYNEQFF. DNA for the CDR3: TGTGCCAGCAGCCCTTTTCCCTCGCAGTACAATGAGCAGTTCTTC.

The genes are TRBV10-3 and TRBJ1-2; D gene ambiguous. The CDR3 is made up of 12 amino acids. Trimming removed 4 bases from V and 4 bases from J, with 7 bases in between. Germline V gene sequence: CDR1 ENHRY, CDR2 SYGVKD. This chain's CDR3 is CAISATPYGYTF. In DNA form, the CDR3 reads TGTGCCATCAGTGCTACCCCCTATGGCTACACCTTC.

This clonotype was recorded a few times. This chain uses TRBV4-3 with TRBJ2-6, with unresolved D. Trimming stripped 4 bases from V and 5 bases from J, with 6 bases between. This CDR3 region has 13 residues. Germline CDR1 and CDR2: LGHNA and YSLEER. The CDR3 coding sequence is TGCGCCAGCAGCCTCGATAGGGCCAACGTCCTGACTTTC. Translated, it gives CASSLDRANVLTF.